A single sample is the source of the 20 T cell receptor beta chains below, sequenced in a study of cytomegalovirus exposure and HLA in healthy donors. Vbeta (60) and Jbeta (13) primers were used in the PCR. Generated by immunoSEQ multiplex PCR, the TCRdb table keeps only in-frame clones and is missing some. The repertoire holds roughly 80,000 clones, with around 70% as singletons. The material sequenced was PBMCs. The source of these receptors is a woman aged 45 to 65 in good health and CMV-seropositive.

J is TRBJ2-5 and V is TRBV28, with D perhaps matching TRBD1 (6 bases). Trimming removed 7 bases at V and 1 base at J, with 7 bases between. The germline V gene has CDR1 MDHEN and CDR2 SYDVKM. CDR3 length: 12 amino acids. CDR3 sequence (DNA): TGTGCCAGCACAGGGGCCCAAGAGACCCAGTACTTC. This sequence encodes CASTGAQETQYF.

This chain joins TRBV6-6 and TRBJ2-3; D remains ambiguous. Trimming took 4 bases from V and 0 from J, leaving 8 bases between them. The CDR3 is made up of 14 amino acids. Looked up from germline, CDR1 is MNHNY and CDR2 is SVGAGI (reference sequence). The CDR3 loop is CASSSQFSTDTQYF. In nucleotides, the CDR3 is TGTGCCAGCAGTTCTCAGTTTAGCACAGATACGCAGTATTTT.

This chain connects TRBV28 to TRBJ2-1; 15 bases are a match to TRBD2. J was trimmed by 7 bases and V by 2 bases; bases with no gene match: 6. Germline CDR1 MDHEN, CDR2 SYDVKM. This CDR3 contains 17 residues. The CDR3 nucleotides are TGTGCCAGCAGTTTAGTTTTCGGGACTAGCGGGAGGAATGAGCAGTTCTTC. It codes for CASSLVFGTSGRNEQFF.

This clone was counted only a few times. The V call is TRBV6-5, the J call TRBJ1-1; D is unresolved. This CDR3 is 13 amino acids long. Deletions cut 6 bases from V and 0 bases from J, with 8 bases between. The V gene's germline CDR1 is MNHEY and CDR2 SVGAGI. This chain's CDR3 is CASRLSVNTEAFF. In DNA form, the CDR3 reads TGTGCCAGCAGACTCAGCGTGAACACTGAAGCTTTCTTT.

This clone was observed a single time. CDR3 region: CASSFEGGDTEAFF. CDR3 DNA: TGCGCCAGCAGCTTCGAGGGAGGGGACACTGAAGCTTTCTTT. V gene TRBV5-1 combines with J gene TRBJ1-1, with a possible D match to TRBD1 (5 bases). Germline loops: CDR1 SGHRS, CDR2 YFSETQ. The CDR3 covers 14 residues. V was cut by 2 bases and J by 3 bases, with 11 bases left in between.

This CDR3 reads CAWTGQETQYF. The CDR3 DNA is TGTGCCTGGACGGGGCAAGAGACCCAGTACTTC. The V gene is TRBV5-3, the J gene TRBJ2-5, with a tentative D call TRBD2 (5 bases). TRBV5-3 is reported as an ORF; its role is uncertain. The CDR3 consists of 11 residues. Trimming removed 10 bases from V and 2 bases from J, with 9 bases in between.

CDR3 in DNA: TGTGCCAGCAGTAGGACTAGCGGTCCCCAAGAGACCCAGTACTTC. This gives the protein CASSRTSGPQETQYF. The chain joins TRBV2 to TRBJ2-5; 10 bases align to TRBD2. CDR1 and CDR2 (germline): SNHLY, FYNNEI. This CDR3 has 15 residues. Trimming cost V 5 bases and J 1 base; bases outside gene matches: 4. The whole variable domain, filled in from reference TRBV2 and TRBJ2-5, reads EPEVTQTPSHQVTQMGQEVILRCVPISNHLYFYWYRQILGQKVEFLVSFYNNEISEKSEIFDDQFSVERPDGSNFTLKIRSTKLEDSAMYFCASSRTSGPQETQYFGPGTRLLVL.

A few counts support this clone. V usage is TRBV6-1 and J usage is TRBJ1-4; a possible D gene is TRBD1 (5 bases). V was cut by 3 bases and J by 3 bases, with 11 bases left in between. From germline, CDR1 is MNHNS and CDR2 SASEGT. The CDR3 extends over 15 amino acids. The CDR3 here is CASSDPGGANEKLFF. The CDR3 nucleotides are TGTGCCAGCAGTGATCCCGGGGGAGCTAATGAAAAACTGTTTTTT.

Details on this clone: One end of the junction does not line up with germline, which may come from a read error. The V gene is TRBV2, the J gene TRBJ2-2; 14 nucleotides align to TRBD2. Germline V gene sequence: CDR1 SNHLY, CDR2 FYNNEI. The CDR3 sequence is 16 residues long. CDR3 coding DNA: TGTGCCAGCAGTAGGACTAGCGGGGGGCTCACCGGAGAGCTGTTTTTT. Its protein product is CASSRTSGGLTGELFF.

Regarding this clone: This same CDR3 is encoded by further DNA sequences in the sample. The chain joins TRBV5-1 to TRBJ2-1; TRBD1 agrees at 9 bases. The CDR3 length is 15 residues. The junction had 5 bases not matched to a gene; V was cut back by 4 bases and J by 3 bases. CDR1 SGHRS and CDR2 YFSETQ come from the germline V gene. The CDR3 protein is CASSLGQGSYNEQFF. In nucleotides, the CDR3 is TGCGCCAGCAGCCTGGGACAGGGTAGCTACAATGAGCAGTTCTTC.

V is TRBV7-9 and J is TRBJ1-2, with D possibly being TRBD1 (6 bases). The CDR3 contains 14 residues. Germline values: CDR1 SEHNR, CDR2 FQNEAQ (reference sequence). V gave up 6 bases and J gave up 2 bases, with 13 bases separating them. The CDR3 loop reads CASSLDGQNYGYTF. Here the CDR3 DNA reads TGTGCCAGCAGTCTGGACGGACAGAACTATGGCTACACCTTC.

CDR3 residues: CASSGGDLFTDTQYF. CDR3 DNA sequence: TGTGCCAGTAGTGGAGGGGATCTCTTCACAGATACGCAGTATTTT. The rearrangement links TRBV19 to TRBJ2-3; a possible D gene is TRBD2 (6 bases). This CDR3 spans 15 amino acids. Germline CDR1 is LNHDA and CDR2 is SQIVND (reference sequence). V lost 5 bases, J lost 2 bases, and 14 bases lay in between. The full variable domain, with the rest looked up from reference TRBV19 and TRBJ2-3, is DGGITQSPKYLFRKEGQNVTLSCEQNLNHDAMYWYRQDPGQGLRLIYYSQIVNDFQKGDIAEGYSVSREKKESFPLTVTSAQKNPTAFYLCASSGGDLFTDTQYFGPGTRLTVL.

J is TRBJ2-2 and V is TRBV25-1; perhaps TRBD1 as D (6 bases). V was clipped by 1 base and J by 9 bases, with 12 bases between them. The CDR3 runs to 14 residues. Germline V CDR1 and CDR2: MGHDK, SYGVNS. The CDR3 is CASSESSGGRELFF. The CDR3 nucleotides read TGTGCCAGCAGTGAATCCTCTGGGGGCCGGGAGCTGTTTTTT.

V usage is TRBV2 and J usage is TRBJ2-1; 9 bases are shared with TRBD1. Germline CDR1 reads SNHLY; CDR2 reads FYNNEI. The junction had 7 bases not matched to a gene; V was cut back by 7 bases and J by 6 bases. This CDR3 has 14 residues. CDR3 sequence reads: CASTPGQGVNEQFF. CDR3 nucleotide sequence: TGTGCCAGCACTCCGGGACAGGGCGTCAATGAGCAGTTCTTC.

The V and J genes are TRBV2 and TRBJ2-1; tentatively, D is TRBD1 (5 bases). The germline V gene has CDR1 SNHLY and CDR2 FYNNEI. V was shortened by 3 bases and J by 14 bases, with 11 bases between the two germline ends. This CDR3 has 11 amino acids. CDR3 in amino acids: CASSEGRNKFF. The CDR3 coding sequence is TGTGCCAGCAGTGAGGGGCGGAATAAGTTCTTC.

This clone came up a few times. The rearrangement uses TRBV19 and TRBJ1-1; 7 positions agree with TRBD1. Germline V gives CDR1 LNHDA, CDR2 SQIVND (reference sequence). Trimming took 4 bases from V and 4 from J; bases not matched to a gene: 3. CDR3 length equals 13 residues. CDR3 DNA sequence: TGTGCCAGTAGTAGTTCAGGGGGCACTGAAGCTTTCTTT. Encoded protein: CASSSSGGTEAFF.

In its sample, this clone was seen once. The chain joins TRBV2 to TRBJ2-1; D is perhaps TRBD2 (5 bases). CDR3 length: 14 amino acids. Germline lookup yields CDR1 SNHLY and CDR2 FYNNEI. V was cut by 6 bases and J by 9 bases, with 18 bases left in between. DNA for the CDR3: TGTGCCAGCAGGAGGGAGTATAGTGGTGGTGAGCAGTTCTTC. It is translated as CASRREYSGGEQFF.

This clone was detected a few times. The chain recombines TRBV6-5 with TRBJ2-7; 13 bases are shared with TRBD2. In germline, CDR1 is MNHEY, CDR2 SVGAGI. V shed 9 bases and J 5 bases; nucleotides not matched to a gene: 7. There are 14 residues in the CDR3. CDR3 DNA sequence: TGTGCCAGTCGGACTAGCGGGAGTGAGGACGAGCAGTACTTC. Amino acid sequence: CASRTSGSEDEQYF.

This chain connects TRBV2 to TRBJ2-1; 12 nucleotides line up with TRBD2. The junction had 8 bases not matched to a gene; V was cut back by 10 bases and J by 7 bases. Germline V CDR1 and CDR2: SNHLY, FYNNEI. This CDR3 is built from 14 residues. CDR3 in DNA: TGTGCCATCCTAGCGGGAGGGCCTCGGAATGAGCAGTTCTTC. Protein product: CAILAGGPRNEQFF.

Only a few counts were recorded for this clone. The chain combines TRBV19 with TRBJ1-5; possible D gene TRBD1, 5 bases. V shed 5 bases and J shed 6 bases, with 8 bases lying between them. The CDR3 loop spans 12 amino acids. In germline, CDR1 is LNHDA, CDR2 SQIVND (reference sequence). CDR3 region: CASSVGGQPQHF. CDR3 coding DNA: TGTGCCAGTAGTGTCGGGGGTCAGCCCCAGCATTTT.